This record covers a single T cell receptor beta chain. A universal primer site was incorporated via template switching, and the cDNA contained unique molecular identifiers. MiXCR was run by TCRdb on the 5' RACE reads, yielding one entry per CDR3 protein. Here the sample spans 650,000 to 800,000 distinct CDR3 sequences, approximately 9% being singletons. There are 16 residues in the CDR3. In germline, CDR1 is SEHNR, CDR2 FQNEAQ (reference sequence). Trimming pared 5 bases from V and 3 bases from J, leaving 18 bases between. These data originate in a study of identical twins. The same sample was also used in a study of yellow fever vaccine responses in identical twins.

This TCR came from a woman aged 18-29 years in good health. The sequencing input was PBMCs. V is TRBV7-9 and J is TRBJ2-3; tentatively, D is TRBD1 (6 bases). CDR3 sequence (DNA): TGTGCCAGCAGCCGCCGAAGGGCAGGGGATACAGATACGCAGTATTTT. This gives the protein CASSRRRAGDTDTQYF.